This T cell receptor delta chain was captured by sequencing in a study of gamma-delta T cells after stem cell transplantation. TCRdb ran CATT on the RT-PCR reads. The sample yields 95 to 130 delta-chain clones, 44% seen once. The CDR3 totals 16 residues. V dropped 1 base and J dropped 1 base, with 15 bases sitting between them. Germline values: CDR1 GEAIGNYY, CDR2 EKD. This chain uses TRDV2 with TRDJ1, with no clear D. The TCR comes from a human donor. It is not recorded whose cells these are; they may come from a transplant donor. This table probably holds off-target reads from a library built for another chain. The sequencing input was gamma-delta T cells. The CDR3 region has the DNA TGTGCCTGTGACACTTTACTCGTCCCCGGCACCGATAAACTCATCTTT. The encoded protein is CACDTLLVPGTDKLIF.